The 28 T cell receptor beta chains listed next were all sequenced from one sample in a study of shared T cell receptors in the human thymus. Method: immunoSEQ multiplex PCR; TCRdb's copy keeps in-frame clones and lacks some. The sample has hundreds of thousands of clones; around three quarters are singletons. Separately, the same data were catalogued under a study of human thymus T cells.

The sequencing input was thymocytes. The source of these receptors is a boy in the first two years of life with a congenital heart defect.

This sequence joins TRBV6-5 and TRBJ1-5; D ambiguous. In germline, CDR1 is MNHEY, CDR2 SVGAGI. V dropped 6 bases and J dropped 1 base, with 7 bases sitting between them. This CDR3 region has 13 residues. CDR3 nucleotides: TGTGCCAGCAGCAGAGGGAGCAATCAGCCCCAGCATTTT. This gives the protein CASSRGSNQPQHF.

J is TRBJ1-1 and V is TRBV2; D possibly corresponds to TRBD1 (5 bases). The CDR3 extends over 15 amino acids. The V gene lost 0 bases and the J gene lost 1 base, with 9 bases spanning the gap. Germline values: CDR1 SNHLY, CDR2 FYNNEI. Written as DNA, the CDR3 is TGTGCCAGCAGTGAAGCGGGACTCCAGAACACTGAAGCTTTCTTT. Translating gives CASSEAGLQNTEAFF.

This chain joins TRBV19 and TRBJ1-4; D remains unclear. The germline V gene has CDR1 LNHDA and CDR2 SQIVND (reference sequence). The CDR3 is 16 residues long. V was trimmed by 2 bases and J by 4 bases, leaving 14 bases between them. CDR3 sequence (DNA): TGTGCCAGTAGTATAAGATTTGCGGGATTTAATGAAAAACTGTTTTTT. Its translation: CASSIRFAGFNEKLFF.

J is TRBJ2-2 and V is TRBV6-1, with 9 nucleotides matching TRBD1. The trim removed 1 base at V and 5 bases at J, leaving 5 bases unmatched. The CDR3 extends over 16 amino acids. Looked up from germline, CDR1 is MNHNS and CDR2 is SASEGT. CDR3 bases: TGTGCCAGCAGTGAAGGGAGGGACAGGGAGACCGGGGAGCTGTTTTTT. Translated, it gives CASSEGRDRETGELFF.

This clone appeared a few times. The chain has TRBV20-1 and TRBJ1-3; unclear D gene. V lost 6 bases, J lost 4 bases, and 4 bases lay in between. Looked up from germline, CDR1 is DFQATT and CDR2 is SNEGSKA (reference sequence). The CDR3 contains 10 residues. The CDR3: CSAVGNTIYF. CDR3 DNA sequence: TGCAGTGCCGTCGGAAACACCATATATTTT.

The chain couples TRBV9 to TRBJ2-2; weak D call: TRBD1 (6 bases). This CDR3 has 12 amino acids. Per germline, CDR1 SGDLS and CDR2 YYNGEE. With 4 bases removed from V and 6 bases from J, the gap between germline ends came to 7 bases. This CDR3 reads CASSNRAGELFF. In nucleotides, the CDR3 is TGTGCCAGCAGCAACAGGGCCGGGGAGCTGTTTTTT.

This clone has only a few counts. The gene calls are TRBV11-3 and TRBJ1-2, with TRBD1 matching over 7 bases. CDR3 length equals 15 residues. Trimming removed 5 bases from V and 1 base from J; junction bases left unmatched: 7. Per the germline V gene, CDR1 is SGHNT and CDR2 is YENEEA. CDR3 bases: TGTGCCAGCAGCCAGCCGGGACAGCTTAACTATGGCTACACCTTC. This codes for CASSQPGQLNYGYTF. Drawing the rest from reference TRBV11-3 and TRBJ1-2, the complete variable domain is EAGVVQSPRYKIIEKKQPVAFWCNPISGHNTLYWYLQNLGQGPELLIRYENEEAVDDSQLPKDRFSAERLKGVDSTLKIQPAELGDSAVYLCASSQPGQLNYGYTFGSGTRLTVV.

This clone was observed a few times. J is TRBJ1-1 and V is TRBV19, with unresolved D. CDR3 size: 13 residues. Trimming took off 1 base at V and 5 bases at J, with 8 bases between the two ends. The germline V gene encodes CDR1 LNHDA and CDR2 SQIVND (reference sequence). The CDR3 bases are TGTGCCAGTAGTATAGGGAGGAGGACTGAAGCTTTCTTT. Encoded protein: CASSIGRRTEAFF.

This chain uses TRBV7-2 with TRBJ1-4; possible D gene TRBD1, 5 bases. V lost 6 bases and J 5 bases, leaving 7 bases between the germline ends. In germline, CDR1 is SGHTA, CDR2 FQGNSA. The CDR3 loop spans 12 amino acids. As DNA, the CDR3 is TGTGCCAGCAGGGGGGGAAATGAAAAACTGTTTTTT. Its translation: CASRGGNEKLFF.

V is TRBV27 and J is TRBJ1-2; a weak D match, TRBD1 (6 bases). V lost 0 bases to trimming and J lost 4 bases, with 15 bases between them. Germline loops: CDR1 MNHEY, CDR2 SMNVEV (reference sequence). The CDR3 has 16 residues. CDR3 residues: CASSLSWEGVIYGYTF. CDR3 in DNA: TGTGCCAGCAGTTTATCATGGGAGGGGGTAATCTATGGCTACACCTTC.

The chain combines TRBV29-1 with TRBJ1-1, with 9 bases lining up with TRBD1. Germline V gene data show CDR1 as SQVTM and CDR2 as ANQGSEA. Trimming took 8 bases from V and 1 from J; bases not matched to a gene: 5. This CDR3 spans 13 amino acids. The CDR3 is CSFPGQGNTEAFF. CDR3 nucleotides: TGCAGCTTCCCGGGACAGGGGAACACTGAAGCTTTCTTT.

This CDR3 is CASRGRETEAFF. CDR3 nucleotide sequence: TGTGCCAGCAGGGGCCGAGAAACTGAAGCTTTCTTT. The chain joins TRBV6-4 to TRBJ1-1; no firm D call. Germline V CDR1 and CDR2: MRHNA, SNTAGT. This CDR3 is built from 12 residues. Trimming removed 6 bases at V and 5 bases at J, with 10 bases between.

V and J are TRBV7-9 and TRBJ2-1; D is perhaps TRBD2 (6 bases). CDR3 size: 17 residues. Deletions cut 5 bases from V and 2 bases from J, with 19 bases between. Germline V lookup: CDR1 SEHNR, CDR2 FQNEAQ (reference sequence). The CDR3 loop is CASSPPRRERAYNEQFF. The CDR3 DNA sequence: TGTGCCAGCAGCCCTCCCCGTCGGGAGAGGGCCTACAATGAGCAGTTCTTC.

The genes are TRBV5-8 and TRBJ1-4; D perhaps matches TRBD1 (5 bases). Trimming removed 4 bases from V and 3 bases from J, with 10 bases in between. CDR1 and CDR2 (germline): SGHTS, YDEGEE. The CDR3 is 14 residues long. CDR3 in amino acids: CASSVPQANEKLFF. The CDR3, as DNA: TGTGCCAGCAGCGTACCACAGGCTAATGAAAAACTGTTTTTT.

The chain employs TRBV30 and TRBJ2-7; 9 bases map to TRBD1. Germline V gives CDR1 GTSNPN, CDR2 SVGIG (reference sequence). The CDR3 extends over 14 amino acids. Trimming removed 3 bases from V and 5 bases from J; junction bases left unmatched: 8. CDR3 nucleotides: TGTGCCTGGAGGACCGGGACAGGGCCCAACGAGCAGTACTTC. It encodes CAWRTGTGPNEQYF.

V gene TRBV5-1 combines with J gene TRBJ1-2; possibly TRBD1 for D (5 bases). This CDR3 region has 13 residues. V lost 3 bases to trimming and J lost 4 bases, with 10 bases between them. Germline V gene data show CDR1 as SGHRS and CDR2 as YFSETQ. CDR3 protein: CASSWGGSYGYTF. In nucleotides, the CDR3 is TGCGCCAGCAGCTGGGGGGGTAGCTATGGCTACACCTTC.

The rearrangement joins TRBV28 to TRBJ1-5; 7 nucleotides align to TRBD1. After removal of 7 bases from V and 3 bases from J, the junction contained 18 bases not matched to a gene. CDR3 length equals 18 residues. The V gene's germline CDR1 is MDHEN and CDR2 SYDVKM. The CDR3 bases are TGTGCCAGCACTTGTACAGGGGAGACCTCCAAAATCAATCAGCCCCAGCATTTT. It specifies CASTCTGETSKINQPQHF.

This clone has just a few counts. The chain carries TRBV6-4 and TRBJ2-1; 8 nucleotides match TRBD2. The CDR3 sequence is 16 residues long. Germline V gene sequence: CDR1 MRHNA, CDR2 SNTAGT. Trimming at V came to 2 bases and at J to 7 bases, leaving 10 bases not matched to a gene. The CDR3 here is CASSDPGGYLRNEQFF. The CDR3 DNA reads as TGTGCCAGCAGTGACCCGGGGGGGTATCTGCGAAATGAGCAGTTCTTC.

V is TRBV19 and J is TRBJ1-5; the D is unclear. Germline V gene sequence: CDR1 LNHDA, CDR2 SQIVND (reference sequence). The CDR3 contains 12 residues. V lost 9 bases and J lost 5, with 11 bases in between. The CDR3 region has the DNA TGTGCCAGCGCTCCGCGGTATCAGCCCCAGCATTTT. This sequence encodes CASAPRYQPQHF.

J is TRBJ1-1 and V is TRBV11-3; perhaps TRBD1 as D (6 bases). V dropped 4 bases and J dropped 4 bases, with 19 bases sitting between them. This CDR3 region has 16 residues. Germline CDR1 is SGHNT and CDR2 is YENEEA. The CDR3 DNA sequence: TGTGCCAGCAGCTCCCCGGGGCAGGGGCAGGGCACTGAAGCTTTCTTT. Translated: CASSSPGQGQGTEAFF.

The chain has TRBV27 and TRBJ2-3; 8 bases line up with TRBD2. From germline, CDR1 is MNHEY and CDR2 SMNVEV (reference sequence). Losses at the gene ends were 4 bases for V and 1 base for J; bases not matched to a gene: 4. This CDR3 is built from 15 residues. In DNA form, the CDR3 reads TGTGCCAGCAGTTATAGCGGGACCCGCACAGATACGCAGTATTTT. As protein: CASSYSGTRTDTQYF.

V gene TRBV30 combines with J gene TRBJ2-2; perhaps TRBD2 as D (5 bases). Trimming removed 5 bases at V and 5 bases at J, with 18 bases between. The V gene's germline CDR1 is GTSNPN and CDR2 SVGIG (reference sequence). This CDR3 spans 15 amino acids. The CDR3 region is CAWGVPAQRTGELFF. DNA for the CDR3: TGTGCCTGGGGCGTACCGGCCCAGCGGACCGGGGAGCTGTTTTTT.

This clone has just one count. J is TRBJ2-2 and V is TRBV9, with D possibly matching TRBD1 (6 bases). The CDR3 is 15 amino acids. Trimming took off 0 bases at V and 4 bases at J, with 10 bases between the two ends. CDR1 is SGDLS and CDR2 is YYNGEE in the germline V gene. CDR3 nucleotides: TGTGCCAGCAGCGTAGAGGACAGACCCACCGGGGAGCTGTTTTTT. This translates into CASSVEDRPTGELFF.

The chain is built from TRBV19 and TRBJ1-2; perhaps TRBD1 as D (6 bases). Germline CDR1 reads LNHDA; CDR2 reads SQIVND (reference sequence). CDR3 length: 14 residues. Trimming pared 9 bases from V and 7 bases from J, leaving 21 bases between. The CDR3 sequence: CARNRPRQAGGYTF. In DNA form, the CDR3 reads TGTGCCAGAAATAGACCGCGACAGGCCGGTGGCTACACCTTC.

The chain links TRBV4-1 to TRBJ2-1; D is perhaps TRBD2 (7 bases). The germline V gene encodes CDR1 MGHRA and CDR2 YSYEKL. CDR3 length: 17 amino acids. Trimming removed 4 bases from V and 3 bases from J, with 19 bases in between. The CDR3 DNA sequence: TGCGCCAGCAGCCTCTTCTCGGGGGGCCGATTCTACAATGAGCAGTTCTTC. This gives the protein CASSLFSGGRFYNEQFF.

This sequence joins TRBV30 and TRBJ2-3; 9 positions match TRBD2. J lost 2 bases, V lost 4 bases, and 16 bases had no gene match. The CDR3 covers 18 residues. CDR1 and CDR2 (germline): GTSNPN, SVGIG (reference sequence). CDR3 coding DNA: TGTGCCTGGAACTTAGAGCGGGAGGCGTTCAGGAACACAGATACGCAGTATTTT. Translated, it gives CAWNLEREAFRNTDTQYF.

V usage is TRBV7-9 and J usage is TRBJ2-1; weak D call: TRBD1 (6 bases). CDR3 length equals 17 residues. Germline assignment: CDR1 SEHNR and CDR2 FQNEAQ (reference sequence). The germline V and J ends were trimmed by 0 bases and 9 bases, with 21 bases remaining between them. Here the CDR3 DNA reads TGTGCCAGCAGCTTAGCCAGTGGGGGCCCCCCGGGCTCTGAGCAGTTCTTC. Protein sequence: CASSLASGGPPGSEQFF. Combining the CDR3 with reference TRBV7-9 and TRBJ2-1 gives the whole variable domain DTGVSQNPRHKITKRGQNVTFRCDPISEHNRLYWYRQTLGQGPEFLTYFQNEAQLEKSRLLSDRFSAERPKGSFSTLEIQRTEQGDSAMYLCASSLASGGPPGSEQFFGPGTRLTVL.

CDR3 in DNA: TGCACCAGCAGTCCGGGACTAGCGGGAGATGCCCGTAGGCAGTATTTT. Its protein is CTSSPGLAGDARRQYF. The chain couples TRBV1 to TRBJ2-3; the tabulated D call, TRBD2, remains unverified against the DNA. TRBV1 has pseudogene status. This CDR3 has 16 amino acids.